This T cell receptor beta chain stems from a study of OX40 agonist ivuxolimab in advanced cancers. Regarding the complete study: Ivuxolimab, which targeted the costimulatory receptor OX40 (CD134), was an agonistic, fully human IgG2 monoclonal antibody. Intravenous ivuxolimab was administered to patients every 2 weeks at six dose levels: 0.01, 0.1, 0.3, 1.5, 3 and 10 mg/kg. Among the approximately 54 dose-escalation patients, about 19 had hepatocellular carcinoma, 15 melanoma, 9 renal cell carcinoma and 9 head and neck cancer. In the dose-escalation cohort, more than 80% of patients were male, and the mean age was 60 years with a range of about 20 to 90. Prior anti-PD-1, anti-PD-L1 or anti-CTLA-4 therapy was permitted, and roughly two fifths of dose-escalation patients had received checkpoint inhibitors. Partial responses were achieved by three dose-escalation patients, of whom one had hepatocellular carcinoma and two had cutaneous melanoma. Peripheral TCRbeta sequencing aimed to test whether ivuxolimab altered TCR sequence diversity and caused clonal T-cell expansion. The monotherapy dose-escalation portion (N of about 52 patients) of the phase I ivuxolimab trial is reported in the paper.

Worth noting for this clone: What this receptor recognizes is not known. The record has no base qualities; no much larger clone is one base away.

For sequencing of the TCRbeta CDR3 region, genomic DNA was extracted from the sorted cells. The immunoSEQ Assay was used for sequencing of TCRbeta CDR3 regions. TCRdb took over this immuneACCESS table, retaining in-frame rearrangements with V and J assigned. Such tables are incomplete; in checked studies, under half of the missing clones stem from an unresolved V gene, and the remainder is unexplained. This sample is represented by 30,000 to 40,000 clones; about nine tenths of them were singletons. 7% to 10% of the sample rests with the top ten. What the work shows at the level of the full study, not this receptor alone: After ivuxolimab, CD8+ T cells had more expanded clones than CD4+ T cells on average. Clonal expansion of both CD4+ and CD8+ blood T cells was observed from baseline to week 6 at doses 0.1 to 3.0 mg/kg. Low levels of normalized T-cell clonal expansion were also seen in some patients who did not respond. The antigen specificity of the peripheral T cells that underwent clonal expansion was not determined. In the 0.1-3.0 mg/kg groups, partial responders had among the lowest normalized peripheral clonal expansion, particularly in CD8+ T cells.

V lost 0 bases and J lost 7 bases; the stretch between them is 13 bases long. According to the germline V gene, CDR1 reads SGHTS and CDR2 reads YDEGEE. Reading from cysteine to phenylalanine, the CDR3 counts 14 amino acids. Only the CDR3 region is kept as DNA, spanning 42 bases read in frame from base 1. The trial excluded patients who had a history of autoimmune disease or who were on systemic immunosuppression. Peripheral blood for TCR sequencing was collected from all dose cohorts at baseline, on cycle 4 day 1, and on cycle 7 day 1. Samples came from an open-label, multicenter, first-in-human phase I dose-escalation trial of ivuxolimab. The trial enrolled adults with locally advanced or metastatic head and neck squamous cell, hepatocellular, melanoma or renal cell carcinoma. Before TCR sequencing, CD4+ T cells and CD8+ T cells were sorted from peripheral blood as separate populations.

The rearrangement joined TRBV5-8 to TRBJ1-2; no D gene can be assigned with confidence. The specimen was CD4+ or CD8+ T cells sorted from blood, collected in a trial of the OX40 agonist ivuxolimab. This TCR was recovered from an adult with an advanced solid tumor such as melanoma, head and neck, liver or kidney cancer. The nucleotide sequence reads as follows: TGTGCCAGCAGCTTGGTCCGGGGTCAAGGTGGCTACACCTTC. This is translated as CASSLVRGQGGYTF.